One sample yielded the 24 T cell receptor beta chains listed below, sequenced in a study of read filtering for tumor transcriptome and immune sequencing. This library used around 0.4 ug RNA and molecular barcoded adaptors spanning alpha/delta and beta/gamma chains. TCRdb processed the reads anew with MiXCR; each CDR3 protein has one entry. This sample carries approximately 23,000 distinct CDR3 sequences, 20% to 25% of them seen once, and the ten largest clones take 17%. Specimen: a population of CD138-negative cells sorted from bone marrow. These receptors were obtained from a donor aged 40 or over with multiple myeloma.

In its sample, this clonotype was seen many times. The J gene is TRBJ2-1, the V gene TRBV29-1; D is possibly TRBD2 (5 bases). Germline CDR1 and CDR2: SQVTM and ANQGSEA. V was trimmed by 7 bases and J by 0 bases, leaving 7 bases between them. The CDR3 is made up of 12 amino acids. CDR3: CSGRGSYNEQFF. In DNA form, the CDR3 reads TGCAGCGGACGGGGCTCCTACAATGAGCAGTTCTTC.

This clonotype showed up many times. The genes are TRBV6-5 and TRBJ1-1; D ambiguous. CDR3 length: 13 amino acids. In germline, CDR1 is MNHEY, CDR2 SVGAGI. V was clipped by 5 bases and J by 5 bases, with 12 bases between them. The CDR3 spells CASSVGPGTEAFF. The DNA for the CDR3 is TGTGCCAGCAGTGTTGGGCCGGGGACTGAAGCTTTCTTT.

The V gene is TRBV20-1, the J gene TRBJ2-1; D is uncertain. Germline loops: CDR1 DFQATT, CDR2 SNEGSKA (reference sequence). Trimming left V 6 bases short and J 1 base short, with 16 bases between. The CDR3 length is 15 residues. CDR3 region: CSAASGLVSYNEQFF. The CDR3 region has the DNA TGCAGTGCGGCCAGTGGGCTAGTTTCCTACAATGAGCAGTTCTTC.

There are many counts of this clonotype. CDR3 nucleotides: TGTGCCAGCAGCCGAGAAAGGGACTTCACTAGCACAGATACGCAGTATTTT. This codes for CASSRERDFTSTDTQYF. This rearrangement joins TRBV9 to TRBJ2-3, with TRBD2 as a possible D gene (6 bases). V was cut by 4 bases and J by 0 bases, with 18 bases left in between. The CDR3 length is 17 residues. The germline V gene encodes CDR1 SGDLS and CDR2 YYNGEE.

Comments on this clonotype: This sequence is one base from a far larger clone and is likely a read error. The V call is TRBV12-3 or TRBV12-4, the J call TRBJ2-1, with TRBD2 identical over 9 bases. The J segment lost 4 bases and the V segment lost 8 bases, leaving 6 bases of the junction unmatched. The CDR3 runs 14 residues. The CDR3 DNA sequence: TGTGCCAGCGCCACGGGACTAGCATACAATGAGCAGTTCTTC. It translates to CASATGLAYNEQFF.

This chain connects TRBV20-1 to TRBJ2-7; weak D call: TRBD2 (5 bases). The CDR3 extends over 13 amino acids. The germline V and J ends were trimmed by 6 bases and 4 bases, with 16 bases remaining between them. The germline CDR1 and CDR2 sequences are DFQATT and SNEGSKA (reference sequence). The DNA of the CDR3 is TGCAGTGCCCCCTCCATAGAGGGTTACGAGCAGTACTTC. It yields the protein CSAPSIEGYEQYF.

This clonotype was counted many times. The chain is built from TRBV6-1 and TRBJ2-3, with TRBD2 identical over 7 bases. Looked up from germline, CDR1 is MNHNS and CDR2 is SASEGT. V gave up 5 bases and J gave up 2 bases; unmatched junction bases: 1. The CDR3 totals 13 residues. The CDR3: CASSRDYTDTQYF. Written as DNA, the CDR3 is TGTGCCAGCAGTAGGGACTACACAGATACGCAGTATTTT.

This clonotype was seen ten or more times. The chain employs TRBV5-1 and TRBJ2-2; TRBD1 matches at 7 bases. Per germline, CDR1 SGHRS and CDR2 YFSETQ. The CDR3 is made up of 17 amino acids. V lost 6 bases and J lost 1; bases outside the gene matches: 12. Here the CDR3 reads CASNTGTADRNTGELFF. For the CDR3, the DNA is TGCGCCAGCAATACCGGGACAGCTGATAGGAACACCGGGGAGCTGTTTTTT.

A word on this clonotype: A read error may explain this, as a much larger clone is one base away. No conserved phenylalanine or tryptophan ends this CDR3, so it is likely a read error. The CDR3 nucleotides are TGTGCCAGCAGTGTATCCCAGGTGGGGCAGTACTCC. It specifies CASSVSQVGQYS. J is TRBJ2-7 and V is TRBV2; the D is unclear. The CDR3 consists of 12 residues. V lost 4 bases and J 9 bases, leaving 13 bases between the germline ends. Germline-derived CDR1 and CDR2 are SNHLY and FYNNEI.

This clonotype was observed many times. V gene TRBV7-6 combines with J gene TRBJ2-7; D assignment may be TRBD1 or TRBD2 (7 bases each). CDR1 is SGHVS, CDR2 FNYEAQ, per germline. CDR3 length: 16 residues. Trimming removed 3 bases at V and 4 bases at J, with 19 bases between. CDR3 region: CASSFGTRGGGYEQYF. The CDR3 DNA reads TGTGCCAGCAGCTTTGGAACCAGGGGGGGTGGGTACGAGCAGTACTTC.

This clonotype showed up just a few times. The junction does not match germline at one end; this may be a read error. The chain uses TRBV11-3 and TRBJ2-1; D is possibly TRBD1 (5 bases). CDR1 and CDR2 (germline): SGHNT, YENEEA. CDR3 length equals 14 residues. CDR3 DNA: TGTGCCAGCAGCTTACGACAGAACTACAATGAGCAGTTCTTT. Amino acids: CASSLRQNYNEQFF.

The sample holds many counts of this clonotype. A read error may produce the germline difference seen at one junction end. This rearrangement joins TRBV19 to TRBJ2-1, with 9 positions matching TRBD2. The CDR3 sequence is 13 residues long. CDR1 and CDR2 (germline): LNHDA, SQIVND (reference sequence). The CDR3 region is CASSIGTSGRPIF. CDR3 DNA sequence: TGTGCCAGTAGTATAGGGACCAGCGGGAGGCCTATCTTC.

Remarks on this clonotype: One end of the junction is discordant with germline, which a read error may explain. The chain is built from TRBV4-2 and TRBJ2-1; a possible D gene is TRBD2 (5 bases). Germline values: CDR1 LGHNA, CDR2 YNFKEQ. This CDR3 is 15 amino acids long. CDR3 sequence reads: CASGRDSSSYNEQLF. The CDR3 bases are TGTGCCAGCGGTCGCGACTCTAGCTCCTACAATGAGCAGCTCTTC.

This clonotype was counted at least ten times. This chain uses TRBV19 with TRBJ2-1; 13 positions match TRBD2. Germline CDR1 reads LNHDA; CDR2 reads SQIVND (reference sequence). The length of the CDR3 is 19 residues. V trimming: 5 bases; J trimming: 1 base; junction bases outside the gene matches: 11. Here the CDR3 reads CASSPGLAGEVSSYNEQFF. The CDR3, as DNA: TGTGCCAGTAGTCCCGGACTAGCGGGAGAGGTGAGTTCCTACAATGAGCAGTTCTTC.

The V and J genes are TRBV5-1 and TRBJ2-7; D unclear. The germline V gene encodes CDR1 SGHRS and CDR2 YFSETQ. The V end lost 4 bases, the J end lost 3 bases, and 17 bases lay between the germline ends. This CDR3 has 15 amino acids. CDR3 sequence reads: CASSPGTSIIYEQYF. In nucleotides, the CDR3 is TGCGCCAGCAGCCCAGGCACCTCGATTATCTACGAGCAGTACTTC. Combining the CDR3 with reference TRBV5-1 and TRBJ2-7 gives the whole variable domain KAGVTQTPRYLIKTRGQQVTLSCSPISGHRSVSWYQQTPGQGLQFLFEYFSETQRNKGNFPGRFSGRQFSNSRSEMNVSTLELGDSALYLCASSPGTSIIYEQYFGPGTRLTVT.

This clonotype occurred many times. The V and J genes are TRBV28 and TRBJ2-1, with 8 bases that match TRBD2. V lost 6 bases, J lost 6 bases, and 10 bases stayed unmatched. The V gene's germline CDR1 is MDHEN and CDR2 SYDVKM. The CDR3 totals 15 residues. The CDR3 DNA follows: TGTGCCAGCAGCTCCAGCGGGAGCCCCCGCAATGAGCAGTTCTTC. Translating it yields CASSSSGSPRNEQFF.

About this clonotype itself: A much larger clone sits a single nucleotide away, making a read error possible. This rearrangement joins TRBV20-1 to TRBJ2-7; D unclear. The CDR3 runs to 14 residues. The V end lost 5 bases, the J end lost 0 bases, and 14 bases lay between the germline ends. The germline V gene encodes CDR1 DFQATT and CDR2 SNEGSKA (reference sequence). The CDR3: CSAFRLESSYEQYF. Here the CDR3 DNA reads TGCAGTGCTTTTCGACTGGAGAGCTCCTACGAGCAGTACTTC.

This clonotype counts as medium-sized. The chain links TRBV18 to TRBJ2-2; D is uncertain. V was pared by 1 base and J by 4 bases, with 10 bases between. Per germline, CDR1 KGHSH and CDR2 LQKENI. The length of the CDR3 is 15 residues. The CDR3 here is CASSPLPSITGELFF. CDR3 DNA: TGTGCCAGCTCACCACTTCCTAGTATCACCGGGGAGCTGTTTTTT.

As concerns this clonotype: At one end, the junction sequence differs from germline, possibly due to a read error. The genes are TRBV3-1 and TRBJ2-5; 8 nucleotides match TRBD2. This CDR3 contains 16 residues. Germline values: CDR1 LGHDT, CDR2 YNNKEL (reference sequence). For the CDR3, the DNA is TGTGCCAGCAGCCACCAGCGGGAGCGGCACAAAGAGATCCAGTACTTC. Encoded protein: CASSHQRERHKEIQYF.

As to this clonotype: Given a much more abundant clone one base away, this may be a read error. The chain carries TRBV6-5 and TRBJ2-3; 10 positions agree with TRBD2. From germline, CDR1 is MNHEY and CDR2 SVGAGI. The junction had 2 bases not matched to a gene; V was cut back by 4 bases and J by 1 base. The CDR3 has 15 amino acids. DNA of the CDR3: TGTGCCAGCAGTTTCGGGACTAGCGGCACAGATACGCAGTATTTT. This codes for CASSFGTSGTDTQYF.

Ten or more counts support this clonotype. The rearrangement uses TRBV20-1 and TRBJ2-3; TRBD2 is a possible D gene (5 bases). Trimming took off 2 bases at V and 2 bases at J, with 8 bases between the two ends. The CDR3 spans 13 residues. Germline CDR1 is DFQATT and CDR2 is SNEGSKA (reference sequence). The CDR3 loop is CSARKRPTDTQYF. The CDR3 nucleotides are TGCAGTGCTAGAAAGCGGCCCACAGATACGCAGTATTTT.

This clonotype was observed at least ten times. The J gene is TRBJ1-5, the V gene TRBV12-3 or TRBV12-4; no clear D gene. The CDR3 length is 13 residues. The germline V and J ends were trimmed by 6 bases and 9 bases, with 15 bases remaining between them. The CDR3: CASSQFISRPQHF. The CDR3 nucleotides are TGTGCCAGCAGCCAATTTATCAGTCGGCCCCAGCATTTT.

This clonotype was seen many times. The chain employs TRBV9 and TRBJ2-2, with 8 bases identical to TRBD2. The V gene's germline CDR1 is SGDLS and CDR2 YYNGEE. The V and J ends lost 3 bases and 6 bases, in that order; junction bases with no gene match: 4. There are 14 residues in the CDR3. CDR3 bases: TGTGCCAGCAGCGAAACAGCGGGAGCCGGGGAGCTGTTTTTT. Its translation: CASSETAGAGELFF. Supplemented by reference TRBV9 and TRBJ2-2, the full variable domain reads DSGVTQTPKHLITATGQRVTLRCSPRSGDLSVYWYQQSLDQGLQFLIQYYNGEERAKGNILERFSAQQFPDLHSELNLSSLELGDSALYFCASSETAGAGELFFGEGSRLTVL.

This clonotype ranks as medium-sized. V usage is TRBV5-5 and J usage is TRBJ2-4, with D possibly called TRBD1 or TRBD2 (5 bases each). The CDR3 contains 18 residues. Trimming removed 0 bases at V and 0 bases at J, with 16 bases between. CDR1 is SGHKS, CDR2 YYEKEE, per germline (reference sequence). The CDR3 here is CASSLAWGKNKAKNIQYF. Written as DNA, the CDR3 is TGTGCCAGCAGCTTGGCCTGGGGGAAGAACAAAGCCAAAAACATTCAGTACTTC.